The T cell receptor delta chain described here comes from a study of γδ T cells in repeated Plasmodium falciparum infection. Study at large: The natural-infection arm compared Malian children under seasonal malaria with matched Australian children.

In germline, CDR1 is TSWWSYY, CDR2 QGS. The CDR3 length is 18 residues. The V segment lost 3 bases and the J segment 0 bases; nucleotides outside the gene matches: 11. General observations from the study: Compared with Australian children, Malian Vdelta2-negative repertoires seemed more clonal, less diverse, less shared.

Vgamma9/Vdelta2+ and Vdelta2-negative gammadelta T cells were flow-sorted from PBMC for bulk sequencing. This clone was found many times. Its antigen is still unknown. Each sorted gammadelta sample had TRG and TRD chains sequenced. TCRdb re-called the multiplex PCR reads with CATT. The sample has some 100,000 delta-chain clones, approximately 1.4% seen once. The V call is TRDV1, the J call TRDJ1, with 9 bases aligning to TRDD3. The receptor comes from a pool of human donors (malaria-infected and uninfected, not separated). The specimen was gamma-delta T cells from blood. The CDR3 nucleotides read TGTGCTCTTGGGGACCGCGGCAGGCTGGGGGATCACACCGATAAACTCATCTTT. This translates into CALGDRGRLGDHTDKLIF.